The 8 T cell receptor beta chains reported below all come from one sample, sequenced in a study of blood T cells in healthy people across ages. A second PCR, run for about 6 to 11 cycles, used a sample-barcoded 5' primer plus a J-beta primer mix. TCRdb reprocessed the 5' RACE reads with MiXCR, giving one entry per CDR3 protein. Of fewer than 950,000 distinct CDR3 sequences listed, 35% to 40% are singletons. Sample: blood. All receptors derive from a man aged 18 to 30 in good health.

Notes on this clonotype: A much larger clonotype is one base distant, so this may be a read error. The V call is TRBV14, the J call TRBJ2-1; D tentatively fits TRBD1 or TRBD2 (5 bases each). The end of the DNA is better explained by TRBJ2-7, so the J call may be wrong. Germline V gene data show CDR1 as SGHDN and CDR2 as FVKESK. The CDR3 is made up of 13 amino acids. The CDR3, as DNA: TGTGCCAGCAGCCGGGGACCATGGAATGAGCAGTACTTC. Translated, it gives CASSRGPWNEQYF.

The chain uses TRBV20-1 and TRBJ2-5; D is undetermined. Germline values: CDR1 DFQATT, CDR2 SNEGSKA (reference sequence). The CDR3 consists of 15 residues. Trimming pared 1 base from V and 2 bases from J, leaving 14 bases between. The CDR3 loop reads CSARVPKDVQETQYF. DNA of the CDR3: TGCAGTGCTAGAGTCCCCAAAGACGTACAAGAGACCCAGTACTTC.

The chain employs TRBV9 and TRBJ2-1; TRBD2 agrees at 12 bases. CDR1 and CDR2 (germline): SGDLS, YYNGEE. This CDR3 comprises 15 residues. The V segment lost 0 bases and the J segment 6 bases; nucleotides outside the gene matches: 1. The CDR3 DNA reads TGTGCCAGCAGCGTAGCTAGCGGGGGGGCCAATGAGCAGTTCTTC. Translation gives CASSVASGGANEQFF.

In its sample, this clonotype was seen a few times. This chain joins TRBV6-5 and TRBJ1-6; D uncertain. Trimming stripped 6 bases from V and 8 bases from J, with 11 bases between. Germline V lookup: CDR1 MNHEY, CDR2 SVGAGI. CDR3 size: 13 residues. The CDR3: CASSPRAYSPLHF. CDR3 DNA: TGTGCCAGCAGCCCCCGGGCGTATTCACCCCTCCACTTT.

The sample holds a few counts of this clonotype. The chain has TRBV7-9 and TRBJ2-7; possible D gene TRBD2, 5 bases. Germline lookup yields CDR1 SEHNR and CDR2 FQNEAQ (reference sequence). V dropped 5 bases and J dropped 0 bases, with 14 bases sitting between them. CDR3 size: 15 residues. This chain's CDR3 is CASSPTVTSSYEQYF. The CDR3 nucleotides read TGTGCCAGCAGCCCGACGGTAACTAGCTCCTACGAGCAGTACTTC.

The table lists this clonotype with many counts. The gene calls are TRBV4-3 and TRBJ2-7; 8 bases agree with TRBD1. The junction had 7 bases not matched to a gene; V was cut back by 4 bases and J by 2 bases. Per germline, CDR1 LGHNA and CDR2 YSLEER. CDR3 size: 15 residues. The CDR3 bases are TGCGCCAGCAGCCTTGACAGGGGTTTTACCTACGAGCAGTACTTC. Translating gives CASSLDRGFTYEQYF.

The J gene is TRBJ2-2, the V gene TRBV19; possible D gene TRBD2, 6 bases. V was cut by 5 bases and J by 2 bases, with 12 bases left in between. CDR1 and CDR2 from the germline V gene are LNHDA and SQIVND (reference sequence). The CDR3 has 15 residues. The CDR3 protein is CASSLRGYNTGELFF. CDR3 coding DNA: TGTGCCAGTAGTTTACGGGGGTACAACACCGGGGAGCTGTTTTTT.

This clonotype was detected only a few times. The V and J genes are TRBV5-1 and TRBJ2-3, with 15 nucleotides matching TRBD2. CDR1 and CDR2 from the germline V gene are SGHRS and YFSETQ. The CDR3 covers 17 residues. The V gene end was trimmed by 4 bases and the J gene end by 3 bases; junction bases not matched to a gene: 6. In DNA form, the CDR3 reads TGCGCCAGCAGCCTCCGGACTAGCGGGGGGGCAACAGATACGCAGTATTTT. Translation gives CASSLRTSGGATDTQYF.